This T cell receptor beta chain was observed in a study of shared clonotypes between healthy human individuals. Study results and caveats: Non-shared clonotypes showed lower generation probabilities than clonotypes common to all four donors.

Per germline, CDR1 MNHEY and CDR2 SVGAGI. V gave up 0 bases and J gave up 4 bases, with 9 bases separating them. This CDR3 contains 15 residues. All donors were healthy HIV-negative adults lacking recent acute infections or vaccinations. This clone has a count of ten or more. The antigen is not known. This table comes from immunoSEQ multiplex PCR, and its TCRdb copy is limited to in-frame clones, with some not included. The table includes roughly 700,000 clones, around 67% detected once. The chain links TRBV6-5 to TRBJ2-2, with D unclear. The sample taken for sequencing was memory CD4+ T cells sorted from blood. As for subset: CD45RA-negative fraction. The TCR was taken from a woman aged 25-40 years in good health. The CDR3 nucleotides read TGTGCCAGCAGTTACTCGATCGTCGGCACCGGGGAGCTGTTTTTT. It codes for CASSYSIVGTGELFF.